Below are 25 T cell receptor beta chains sequenced from a single sample in a study of cytomegalovirus exposure and HLA in healthy donors. Both 60 Vbeta primers and 13 Jbeta primers went into the PCR. Profiling relied on immunoSEQ multiplex PCR, and the TCRdb table lists in-frame clones only, not all of them. The sample carries about 110,000 clones, 82% recorded once. Sequencing used PBMCs. The receptors shown here come from a man aged 45-65 years in good health and CMV-seronegative.

The chain joins TRBV10-3 to TRBJ1-1; D gene ambiguous. The CDR3 is made up of 11 amino acids. The germline gives CDR1 ENHRY, CDR2 SYGVKD. This CDR3 reads CATAADLEAFF. The CDR3 nucleotides read TGTGCGACCGCGGCAGATCTGGAAGCTTTCTTT.

This clone was recorded a few times. V gene TRBV6-1 combines with J gene TRBJ1-5; no clear D. The CDR3 has 17 amino acids. Germline lookup yields CDR1 MNHNS and CDR2 SASEGT. Trimming shortened V by 0 bases and J by 5 bases, and 17 bases separated the two germline ends. Written as DNA, the CDR3 is TGTGCCAGCAGTGAAGCTCGGGCGGGATTGTCGGATCAGCCCCAGCATTTT. Its protein product is CASSEARAGLSDQPQHF.

The chain's CDR3 is CASSSLMNTEAFF. The CDR3 bases are TGTGCCAGCAGCTCCCTAATGAACACTGAAGCTTTCTTT. The rearrangement uses TRBV7-9 and TRBJ1-1; no clear D. Per germline, CDR1 SEHNR and CDR2 FQNEAQ (reference sequence). This CDR3 spans 13 amino acids. V lost 4 bases and J 0 bases, leaving 6 bases between the germline ends.

Worth noting for this clone: The junction shows a germline mismatch at one end, possibly a read error. The chain carries TRBV7-9 and TRBJ1-4; TRBD1 matches 7 bases. The CDR3 totals 14 residues. Germline V gives CDR1 SEHNR, CDR2 FQNEAQ (reference sequence). The CDR3 is CSSSLRQGYEKLFF. The CDR3 bases are TGTTCCAGCAGCTTAAGACAGGGATATGAAAAACTGTTTTTT.

The V gene is TRBV7-2, the J gene TRBJ1-1, with 9 bases identical to TRBD1. J lost 7 bases, V lost 8 bases, and 8 bases had no gene match. The CDR3 extends over 13 amino acids. Germline values: CDR1 SGHTA, CDR2 FQGNSA. Here the CDR3 DNA reads TGTGCCAGCCAACAGGGGGCGGTTGGTGAAGCTTTCTTT. As protein: CASQQGAVGEAFF. Full variable domain (remainder filled in from reference TRBV7-2 and TRBJ1-1): GAGVSQSPSNKVTEKGKDVELRCDPISGHTALYWYRQSLGQGLEFLIYFQGNSAPDKSGLPSDRFSAERTGGSVSTLTIQRTQQEDSAVYLCASQQGAVGEAFFGQGTRLTVV.

The V call is TRBV4-1, the J call TRBJ2-5; 12 bases are shared with TRBD2. J lost 3 bases, V lost 4 bases, and 3 bases had no gene match. CDR3 size: 15 residues. Germline values: CDR1 MGHRA, CDR2 YSYEKL. CDR3 sequence: CASSRRLAGEETQYF. The CDR3 coding sequence is TGCGCCAGCAGCCGTCGACTAGCGGGGGAAGAGACCCAGTACTTC.

The chain combines TRBV7-2 with TRBJ1-2; D ambiguous. V was trimmed by 0 bases and J by 12 bases, leaving 14 bases between them. CDR3 length equals 13 residues. The germline V gene encodes CDR1 SGHTA and CDR2 FQGNSA. The CDR3 protein is CASSLAAIGVDTF. CDR3 bases: TGTGCCAGCAGCTTAGCAGCGATCGGGGTAGACACCTTC.

The chain joins TRBV2 to TRBJ1-6, with 9 bases matching TRBD1. Germline CDR1 is SNHLY and CDR2 is FYNNEI. The CDR3 has 16 amino acids. J lost 1 base, V lost 7 bases, and 5 bases had no gene match. This CDR3 is CASKDRGRSYNSPLHF. CDR3 DNA sequence: TGTGCCAGCAAGGACAGGGGTAGGTCCTATAATTCACCCCTCCACTTT.

The chain combines TRBV7-9 with TRBJ1-2, with a tentative D call TRBD1 (5 bases). Deletions cut 2 bases from V and 2 bases from J, with 9 bases between. Looked up from germline, CDR1 is SEHNR and CDR2 is FQNEAQ (reference sequence). This CDR3 comprises 14 residues. The CDR3 here is CASSLQGTNYGYTF. Written as DNA, the CDR3 is TGTGCCAGCAGCTTACAGGGAACAAACTATGGCTACACCTTC.

The J gene is TRBJ1-5, the V gene TRBV28; 12 bases are a match to TRBD1. The V segment lost 5 bases and the J segment 3 bases; nucleotides outside the gene matches: 11. The CDR3 runs to 18 residues. Germline loops: CDR1 MDHEN, CDR2 SYDVKM. CDR3 loop: CASSDFPGQGANNQPQHF. DNA for the CDR3: TGTGCCAGCAGTGACTTTCCGGGACAGGGGGCGAACAATCAGCCCCAGCATTTT.

The chain combines TRBV2 with TRBJ1-2, with D possibly matching TRBD1 (6 bases). V was clipped by 5 bases and J by 2 bases, with 9 bases between them. This CDR3 comprises 13 residues. Germline V CDR1 and CDR2: SNHLY, FYNNEI. The CDR3 loop is CASSPDSNYGYTF. DNA of the CDR3: TGTGCCAGCAGTCCGGACAGCAACTATGGCTACACCTTC.

The rearrangement uses TRBV7-8 and TRBJ1-2, with 8 bases fitting TRBD1. The length of the CDR3 is 17 residues. V dropped 2 bases and J dropped 5; count of bases not matched to a gene: 13. Per the germline V gene, CDR1 is SGHVS and CDR2 is FQNEAQ. CDR3 in amino acids: CASSLSYRDRGSYGYTF. CDR3 nucleotide sequence: TGTGCCAGCAGCTTATCCTATCGAGACAGGGGTTCATATGGCTACACCTTC.

V usage is TRBV5-1 and J usage is TRBJ1-1; a possible D gene is TRBD1 (5 bases). This CDR3 has 16 residues. In germline, CDR1 is SGHRS, CDR2 YFSETQ. V dropped 4 bases and J dropped 2 bases, with 18 bases sitting between them. CDR3 protein: CASSRQVGRSNTEAFF. The CDR3 DNA reads TGCGCCAGCAGCCGGCAGGTGGGGCGGAGTAACACTGAAGCTTTCTTT.

The gene calls are TRBV7-9 and TRBJ1-4; D is unresolved. V lost 5 bases and J 5 bases, leaving 15 bases between the germline ends. CDR3 length: 15 amino acids. Germline V lookup: CDR1 SEHNR, CDR2 FQNEAQ (reference sequence). CDR3 nucleotides: TGTGCCAGCAGCCCGGGAGAGACTCGAAATGAAAAACTGTTTTTT. Its protein product is CASSPGETRNEKLFF. Looking up the rest from reference TRBV7-9 and TRBJ1-4 gives the full variable domain: DTGVSQNPRHKITKRGQNVTFRCDPISEHNRLYWYRQTLGQGPEFLTYFQNEAQLEKSRLLSDRFSAERPKGSFSTLEIQRTEQGDSAMYLCASSPGETRNEKLFFGSGTQLSVL.

The V and J genes are TRBV27 and TRBJ2-1; a possible D gene is TRBD2 (7 bases). V lost 5 bases and J 6 bases, leaving 17 bases between the germline ends. Germline V CDR1 and CDR2: MNHEY, SMNVEV (reference sequence). The CDR3 extends over 15 amino acids. The DNA of the CDR3 is TGTGCCAGCAGTGAGGGGGGCGGGGGAGGCAATGAGCAGTTCTTC. This sequence encodes CASSEGGGGGNEQFF.

The genes are TRBV27 and TRBJ2-1, with D hard to call. V was cut by 8 bases and J by 4 bases, with 12 bases left in between. From germline, CDR1 is MNHEY and CDR2 SMNVEV (reference sequence). This CDR3 is built from 13 residues. The CDR3 DNA reads as TGTGCCAGCTCTCCAATAGAATACAATGAGCAGTTCTTC. Residues: CASSPIEYNEQFF.

This clone has just one count. V gene TRBV2 combines with J gene TRBJ2-5; tentatively, D is TRBD1 (5 bases). The J call may be faulty, since TRBJ2-7 better matches the DNA end. CDR3 length equals 12 residues. Germline lookup yields CDR1 SNHLY and CDR2 FYNNEI. CDR3 protein: CASSGQMGEQYF. Here the CDR3 DNA reads TGTGCCAGCAGTGGACAGATGGGCGAGCAGTACTTC.

The rearrangement joins TRBV19 to TRBJ2-2, with TRBD1 matching over 9 bases. CDR3 length: 15 amino acids. Germline V gene lookup returns CDR1 LNHDA and CDR2 SQIVND (reference sequence). The trim removed 7 bases at V and 4 bases at J, leaving 7 bases unmatched. The CDR3 nucleotides are TGTGCCAGTACCCTGGACAGGGGAGGCACCGGGGAGCTGTTTTTT. Encoded protein: CASTLDRGGTGELFF.

This chain links TRBV2 with TRBJ1-5; 8 bases match TRBD1. Germline V gives CDR1 SNHLY, CDR2 FYNNEI. V was clipped by 6 bases and J by 3 bases; unmatched bases: 1. CDR3 length: 13 amino acids. CDR3 nucleotide sequence: TGTGCCAGCAGGACAGGGGACAATCAGCCCCAGCATTTT. Protein sequence: CASRTGDNQPQHF.

The chain joins TRBV5-1 to TRBJ2-3; 9 positions agree with TRBD1. J was trimmed by 2 bases and V by 0 bases; bases with no gene match: 4. Per the germline V gene, CDR1 is SGHRS and CDR2 is YFSETQ. This CDR3 spans 16 amino acids. The chain's CDR3 is CASSLAGTGSTDTQYF. As DNA, the CDR3 is TGCGCCAGCAGCTTGGCCGGGACAGGGTCCACAGATACGCAGTATTTT.

Concerning this clone itself: This CDR3 is also generated by other DNA sequences in the sample. This rearrangement joins TRBV28 to TRBJ2-2; weak D call: TRBD1 (6 bases). Germline CDR1 reads MDHEN; CDR2 reads SYDVKM. The CDR3 runs 14 residues. V lost 6 bases, J lost 2 bases, and 10 bases lay in between. CDR3 sequence reads: CASSPDRNTGELFF. The CDR3 DNA reads as TGTGCCAGCAGCCCGGACAGAAACACCGGGGAGCTGTTTTTT.

The V call is TRBV5-4, the J call TRBJ2-7; TRBD2 might be the D (6 bases). Between the trimmed V and J ends, which lost 3 bases and 3 bases, there was a span of 10 bases. The CDR3 runs 13 residues. Germline values: CDR1 SGHNT, CDR2 YYREEE (reference sequence). The CDR3 here is CASSSPGGYEQYF. As DNA, the CDR3 is TGTGCCAGCAGCTCCCCCGGGGGCTACGAGCAGTACTTC. Based on the CDR3 plus reference TRBV5-4 and TRBJ2-7, the full variable domain is ETGVTQSPTHLIKTRGQQVTLRCSSQSGHNTVSWYQQALGQGPQFIFQYYREEENGRGNFPPRFSGLQFPNYSSELNVNALELDDSALYLCASSSPGGYEQYFGPGTRLTVT.

The CDR3 here is CASKLEGGTEAFF. CDR3 sequence (DNA): TGTGCCAGCAAATTGGAAGGGGGCACTGAAGCTTTCTTT. This rearrangement joins TRBV2 to TRBJ1-1; maybe TRBD1 (6 bases). Trimming cost V 7 bases and J 4 bases, with 13 bases left between them. Germline V CDR1 and CDR2: SNHLY, FYNNEI. The length of the CDR3 is 13 residues.

Only a few counts were recorded for this clone. The V gene is TRBV29-1, the J gene TRBJ1-5; no clear D gene. The CDR3 is made up of 13 amino acids. CDR1 and CDR2 from the germline V gene are SQVTM and ANQGSEA. Trimming stripped 6 bases from V and 0 bases from J, with 9 bases between. The CDR3 loop reads CSVSGYSNQPQHF. The CDR3 region has the DNA TGCAGCGTCTCAGGCTATAGCAATCAGCCCCAGCATTTT.

The CDR3 nucleotides are TGCAGCGTCGCCACAGGGGTGGGTTCACCCCTCCACTTT. This codes for CSVATGVGSPLHF. The chain has TRBV29-1 and TRBJ1-6, with 7 positions matching TRBD1. The CDR3 loop spans 13 amino acids. V shed 6 bases and J 9 bases; nucleotides not matched to a gene: 8. The germline gives CDR1 SQVTM, CDR2 ANQGSEA. Combining the CDR3 with reference TRBV29-1 and TRBJ1-6 gives the whole variable domain SAVISQKPSRDICQRGTSLTIQCQVDSQVTMMFWYRQQPGQSLTLIATANQGSEATYESGFVIDKFPISRPNLTFSTLTVSNMSPEDSSIYLCSVATGVGSPLHFGNGTRLTVT.